Each of the 28 T cell receptor beta chains below was sequenced from the same sample in a study of early T cells in non-severe SARS-CoV-2 infection. TCRdb re-analysed the 5' RACE reads in MiXCR, keeping a single row per CDR3 protein. Here the sample spans around 55,000 distinct CDR3 sequences, 9.5% to 15% being singletons. The sample comprised whole blood. The receptors shown here come from an adult who was a healthcare worker with PCR-confirmed SARS-CoV-2 infection or an uninfected control (not recorded which).

This clonotype came up a few times. This chain joins TRBV2 and TRBJ1-5; 7 positions match TRBD1. There are 15 residues in the CDR3. J was trimmed by 4 bases and V by 6 bases; bases with no gene match: 9. Germline CDR1 SNHLY, CDR2 FYNNEI. The CDR3 protein is CASSQQGISNQPQHF. Written as DNA, the CDR3 is TGTGCCAGCAGCCAACAGGGGATTTCGAATCAGCCCCAGCATTTT.

This clonotype was observed at least ten times. The chain couples TRBV7-2 to TRBJ2-1; 9 bases match TRBD2. The junction had 2 bases not matched to a gene; V was cut back by 5 bases and J by 6 bases. Germline values: CDR1 SGHTA, CDR2 FQGNSA. The CDR3 runs to 13 residues. Here the CDR3 DNA reads TGTGCCAGCAGCGGGCGGGGGGGCAATGAGCAGTTCTTC. Its translation: CASSGRGGNEQFF.

This clonotype was counted at least ten times. The chain couples TRBV27 to TRBJ1-3; no clear D. Germline CDR1 reads MNHEY; CDR2 reads SMNVEV (reference sequence). V lost 3 bases to trimming and J lost 2 bases, with 11 bases between them. The CDR3 extends over 15 amino acids. The CDR3 nucleotides read TGTGCCAGCAGTTTGTACGCATACGCTGGAAACACCATATATTTT. This codes for CASSLYAYAGNTIYF.

This clonotype has more than one count but fewer than ten. This sequence joins TRBV2 and TRBJ1-5, with 7 bases fitting TRBD1. CDR1 and CDR2 from the germline V gene are SNHLY and FYNNEI. This CDR3 has 14 residues. V gave up 5 bases and J gave up 7 bases; unmatched junction bases: 8. The CDR3: CASSPRQGGQPQHF. CDR3 in DNA: TGTGCCAGCAGTCCTAGACAGGGAGGACAGCCCCAGCATTTT.

This clonotype was picked up a small number of times. The chain links TRBV28 to TRBJ2-4; TRBD2 agrees at 7 bases. The CDR3 spans 14 residues. Germline CDR1 is MDHEN and CDR2 is SYDVKM. With 3 bases clipped from V and 8 bases from J, the junction kept 7 bases outside the gene matches. In DNA form, the CDR3 reads TGTGCCAGCAGTTTTGGGCGGGAGCGGGACATTCAGTACTTC. It codes for CASSFGRERDIQYF.

This clonotype was observed many times. This chain joins TRBV12-3 or TRBV12-4 and TRBJ1-2; maybe TRBD1 (5 bases). The CDR3 contains 15 residues. V lost 6 bases, J lost 4 bases, and 18 bases lay in between. For the CDR3, the DNA is TGTGCCAGCAGGCTCGGGGCAGGCCTGGGCTATGGCTACACCTTC. Translated: CASRLGAGLGYGYTF.

The chain recombines TRBV5-6 with TRBJ1-3, with no clear D. CDR3 length: 13 residues. Germline lookup yields CDR1 SGHDT and CDR2 YYEEEE. V was clipped by 10 bases and J by 1 base, with 12 bases between them. The CDR3 reads CAPGNSSGNTIYF. CDR3 coding DNA: TGTGCCCCCGGGAACAGTTCTGGAAACACCATATATTTT.

This clonotype has ten or more counts. The chain carries TRBV7-3 and TRBJ2-2; TRBD2 matches at 13 bases. This CDR3 has 16 residues. J gave up 8 bases and V 4 bases, and 7 bases lay outside the gene matches. Germline V gives CDR1 SGHTA, CDR2 FQGTGA. The CDR3 DNA reads as TGTGCCAGCAGCTCGGGACTAGCGGGATTTTCGGGGGAGCTGTTTTTT. It encodes CASSSGLAGFSGELFF.

This clonotype appeared many times. The V gene is TRBV15, the J gene TRBJ2-1; D perhaps matches TRBD2 (6 bases). Deletions cut 3 bases from V and 6 bases from J, with 9 bases between. The CDR3 is made up of 13 amino acids. The germline CDR1 and CDR2 sequences are LNHNV and YYDKDF (reference sequence). The CDR3 bases are TGTGCCACCAGCAGGGGAGCGGGCAATGAGCAGTTCTTC. Its protein product is CATSRGAGNEQFF.

The V and J genes are TRBV6-4 and TRBJ2-3, with no clear D. The V and J ends lost 11 bases and 6 bases respectively, with 6 bases between them. Germline values: CDR1 MRHNA, CDR2 SNTAGT. CDR3 length equals 9 residues. The CDR3 is CAPSDTQYF. CDR3 sequence (DNA): TGTGCCCCCTCGGATACGCAGTATTTT.

This clonotype was seen more than once but under ten times. For the CDR3, the DNA is TGTGCCAGCAGTTACGAAGCGGGAGTAGAGACCCAGTACTTC. This translates into CASSYEAGVETQYF. The V gene is TRBV6-2 or TRBV6-3, the J gene TRBJ2-5, with TRBD2 matching over 8 bases. Germline lookup yields CDR1 MNHEY and CDR2 SVGEGT. With 2 bases clipped from V and 4 bases from J, the junction kept 3 bases outside the gene matches. The CDR3 consists of 14 residues.

This clonotype was counted at least ten times. This rearrangement joins TRBV20-1 to TRBJ2-7; D is unresolved. Germline-derived CDR1 and CDR2 are DFQATT and SNEGSKA (reference sequence). Trimming removed 3 bases from V and 3 bases from J, with 18 bases in between. This CDR3 is built from 15 residues. CDR3 amino acids: CSARVPPYGNYEQYF. The CDR3 bases are TGCAGTGCTAGGGTACCCCCCTATGGGAACTACGAGCAGTACTTC.

The chain has TRBV2 and TRBJ2-3; D unclear. Trimming left V 7 bases short and J 0 bases short, with 11 bases between. Germline V lookup: CDR1 SNHLY, CDR2 FYNNEI. The CDR3 loop spans 14 amino acids. The CDR3 nucleotides read TGTGCCAGCACGAGAGTTCAGAGCACAGATACGCAGTATTTT. Protein: CASTRVQSTDTQYF.

The genes are TRBV7-9 and TRBJ2-1; D uncertain. Trimming took 5 bases from V and 8 from J, leaving 19 bases between them. Germline CDR1 reads SEHNR; CDR2 reads FQNEAQ (reference sequence). The CDR3 is made up of 15 amino acids. This CDR3 is CASSQIPSLLDEQFF. CDR3 nucleotides: TGTGCCAGCAGCCAAATCCCTAGTTTATTGGATGAGCAGTTCTTC.

The table lists this clonotype with a few counts. The rearrangement uses TRBV27 and TRBJ1-2, with D perhaps TRBD1 (5 bases). The CDR3 extends over 16 amino acids. CDR1 is MNHEY and CDR2 is SMNVEV in the germline V gene (reference sequence). V was cut by 2 bases and J by 4 bases, with 17 bases left in between. This chain's CDR3 is CASSLTAGSAGYGYTF. The CDR3 nucleotides read TGTGCCAGCAGTTTAACTGCAGGGTCGGCGGGCTATGGCTACACCTTC.

This clonotype has more than one count but fewer than ten. The chain uses TRBV11-2 and TRBJ2-1; 7 bases fit TRBD2. After removal of 3 bases from V and 15 bases from J, the junction contained 5 bases not matched to a gene. Germline CDR1 and CDR2: SGHAT and FQNNGV. This CDR3 is built from 11 residues. The chain's CDR3 is CASSLGAGPFF. In nucleotides, the CDR3 is TGTGCCAGCAGCTTGGGAGCGGGACCGTTCTTC.

This clonotype was recorded many times. This chain connects TRBV7-2 to TRBJ1-1; D possibly corresponds to TRBD1 (6 bases). Germline values: CDR1 SGHTA, CDR2 FQGNSA. V was clipped by 5 bases and J by 6 bases, with 19 bases between them. The CDR3 covers 15 residues. CDR3 DNA: TGTGCCAGCAGCCAGGGGACGGGGAGGGGAGCTGAAGCTTTCTTT. Translated: CASSQGTGRGAEAFF. Full variable domain (missing parts from reference TRBV7-2 and TRBJ1-1): GAGVSQSPSNKVTEKGKDVELRCDPISGHTALYWYRQSLGQGLEFLIYFQGNSAPDKSGLPSDRFSAERTGGSVSTLTIQRTQQEDSAVYLCASSQGTGRGAEAFFGQGTRLTVV.

This clonotype was seen repeatedly, ten times or more. This chain uses TRBV7-8 with TRBJ2-3; D is perhaps TRBD1 or TRBD2 (5 bases each). The V end lost 4 bases, the J end lost 5 bases, and 16 bases lay between the germline ends. The CDR3 sequence is 15 residues long. Germline CDR1 SGHVS, CDR2 FQNEAQ. The CDR3 coding sequence is TGTGCCAGCAGCTGGGCGAGGGGATCACGAGATACGCAGTATTTT. Translated: CASSWARGSRDTQYF.

This clonotype showed up many times. The DNA of the CDR3 is TGCGCCAGCAGCCCTACTCCACCGACAGCGTCCCAAGAGACCCAGTACTTC. Its translation is CASSPTPPTASQETQYF. The gene calls are TRBV5-1 and TRBJ2-5; TRBD1 is a possible D gene (5 bases). The V gene lost 4 bases and the J gene lost 1 base, with 20 bases spanning the gap. The CDR3 runs 17 residues. Germline-derived CDR1 and CDR2 are SGHRS and YFSETQ.

The V gene is TRBV20-1, the J gene TRBJ2-2; no reliable D call. The CDR3 loop spans 12 amino acids. V gave up 3 bases and J gave up 6 bases, with 8 bases separating them. The germline V gene has CDR1 DFQATT and CDR2 SNEGSKA (reference sequence). DNA of the CDR3: TGCAGTGCTAGTATACTACCCGGGGAGCTGTTTTTT. This codes for CSASILPGELFF.

This clonotype was observed at least ten times. V is TRBV27 and J is TRBJ1-5; D is undetermined. The CDR3 contains 16 residues. Germline V gives CDR1 MNHEY, CDR2 SMNVEV (reference sequence). Deletions cut 6 bases from V and 3 bases from J, with 18 bases between. The CDR3 coding sequence is TGTGCCAGCAGCCCCCTGGGGAAAAGTCTCAATCAGCCCCAGCATTTT. It encodes CASSPLGKSLNQPQHF.

About this clonotype: The junction differs from germline at one of its ends, possibly a read error. The chain employs TRBV2 and TRBJ2-5; D remains unclear. The CDR3 runs 10 residues. The germline V gene encodes CDR1 SNHLY and CDR2 FYNNEI. The CDR3 reads CASKGNLPLF. The CDR3 nucleotides read TGTGCCAGCAAAGGAAACTTACCCCTCTTC.

This clonotype occurred a few times. The chain employs TRBV6-6 and TRBJ1-2; TRBD1 might be the D (6 bases). Germline values: CDR1 MNHNY, CDR2 SVGAGI (reference sequence). This CDR3 region has 12 residues. Trimming removed 5 bases at V and 7 bases at J, with 11 bases between. The CDR3 sequence: CASSIDRSGYTF. CDR3 nucleotide sequence: TGTGCCAGCAGTATCGACAGGTCTGGCTACACCTTC.

This clonotype was seen at least ten times. This chain links TRBV7-9 with TRBJ2-1, with TRBD2 matching 10 bases. The V and J ends lost 2 bases and 6 bases, in that order; junction bases with no gene match: 7. Germline V CDR1 and CDR2: SEHNR, FQNEAQ (reference sequence). The CDR3 has 16 residues. CDR3 residues: CASSLTTSGTVNEQFF. CDR3 sequence (DNA): TGTGCCAGCAGCTTAACAACTAGCGGGACAGTCAATGAGCAGTTCTTC.

CDR3 DNA: TGCAGCGTGGGTCGGACGGAGACCCAGTACTTC. Protein sequence: CSVGRTETQYF. The chain uses TRBV29-1 and TRBJ2-5; D uncertain. V was clipped by 6 bases and J by 5 bases, with 10 bases between them. CDR3 length equals 11 residues. The germline V gene encodes CDR1 SQVTM and CDR2 ANQGSEA. The complete variable domain, with remaining parts taken from reference TRBV29-1 and TRBJ2-5, reads SAVISQKPSRDICQRGTSLTIQCQVDSQVTMMFWYRQQPGQSLTLIATANQGSEATYESGFVIDKFPISRPNLTFSTLTVSNMSPEDSSIYLCSVGRTETQYFGPGTRLLVL.

This clonotype was found many times. This chain joins TRBV20-1 and TRBJ2-1; TRBD2 is a possible D gene (7 bases). This CDR3 region has 16 residues. The germline V gene has CDR1 DFQATT and CDR2 SNEGSKA (reference sequence). V was pared by 4 bases and J by 10 bases, with 26 bases between. CDR3 coding DNA: TGCAGTGCTATCCCTTTACGGGGGGCCCCCCGTTCCGAGCAGTTCTTC. Translation: CSAIPLRGAPRSEQFF.

This clonotype appeared many times. V usage is TRBV7-9 and J usage is TRBJ1-1; D is possibly TRBD1 (5 bases). Germline V gives CDR1 SEHNR, CDR2 FQNEAQ (reference sequence). The CDR3 covers 16 residues. V lost 6 bases, J lost 1 base, and 18 bases lay in between. CDR3 sequence: CASSPTNRGKNTEAFF. The CDR3 DNA follows: TGTGCCAGCAGTCCCACAAATCGGGGGAAGAACACTGAAGCTTTCTTT.

This clonotype was recorded a few times. The genes are TRBV7-2 and TRBJ2-1, with 7 positions matching TRBD1. The germline V gene has CDR1 SGHTA and CDR2 FQGNSA. V was clipped by 1 base and J by 15 bases; unmatched bases: 9. The CDR3 is 13 residues long. The CDR3 coding sequence is TGTGCCAGCAGCTTAGAGAACGGGGACAGTGCGTTCTTC. Translating gives CASSLENGDSAFF.